This T cell receptor beta chain was captured by sequencing in a study of T-cell reconstitution after alpha-beta-depleted transplantation in children. Overall study results and limits: At around two months after transplant, the alpha-beta T cells were reportedly derived from several hundred expanded clones that came from non-depleted graft cells. Newly produced T cells mostly accounted for T-cell counts and diversity one year post-transplant.

This clonotype was observed many times. Its antigen is unknown. Unique molecular identifiers were used to barcode this TCRbeta library. TCRdb redid the calling of the PCR reads with MiXCR, one entry per CDR3 protein. The table lists hundreds of thousands of distinct CDR3 sequences, approximately 10% of them singletons. The length of the CDR3 is 13 residues. Germline assignment: CDR1 SQVTM and CDR2 ANQGSEA. J was trimmed by 5 bases and V by 7 bases; bases with no gene match: 9. The sequence was obtained from a child in the first two years of life with acute myeloid leukemia, due to receive a stem cell transplant. The sample here was PBMCs, taken before TCRalphabeta/CD19-depleted stem cell transplant. J is TRBJ1-1 and V is TRBV29-1, with TRBD1 matching over 8 bases. The CDR3 DNA sequence: TGCAGCGCTCAGGGGGCGCGGGCAACTGAAGCTTTCTTT. Its protein product is CSAQGARATEAFF.